The 9 T cell receptor beta chains below come from one sample, sequenced in a study of identifying expanded T cells in peripheral blood. Using immunoSEQ multiplex PCR, the repertoire was profiled, and TCRdb retains in-frame clones only, with some absent. The table shows about 98,000 clones, with about 91% occurring only once. Sequencing was performed on blood. The receptors were sampled from a person between 18 and 75 years old in good health.

As DNA, the CDR3 is TGTGCCTGGACTAGGACAGGGGGCTTCTATGGCTACACCTTC. This sequence encodes CAWTRTGGFYGYTF. The chain is built from TRBV30 and TRBJ1-2; 11 positions agree with TRBD1. CDR1 and CDR2 from the germline V gene are GTSNPN and SVGIG (reference sequence). This CDR3 has 14 amino acids. The ends lost 4 bases at V and 4 bases at J; junction bases unmatched: 5. Drawing the rest from reference TRBV30 and TRBJ1-2, the complete variable domain is SQTIHQWPATLVQPVGSPLSLECTVEGTSNPNLYWYRQAAGRGLQLLFYSVGIGQISSEVPQNLSASRPQDRQFILSSKKLLLSDSGFYLCAWTRTGGFYGYTFGSGTRLTVV.

With respect to this clone: The sample holds other DNA sequences that translate to the same CDR3. The rearrangement joins TRBV6-5 to TRBJ1-5, with 8 bases identical to TRBD1. Germline loops: CDR1 MNHEY, CDR2 SVGAGI. This CDR3 spans 13 amino acids. The trim removed 2 bases at V and 6 bases at J, leaving 0 bases unmatched. The CDR3 DNA reads TGTGCCAGCAGTTACGACAGGGGTCAGCCCCAGCATTTT. Its protein is CASSYDRGQPQHF.

CDR3 DNA sequence: TGCAGCGTGGGGACGTCCTTCAATCAGCCCCAGCATTTT. This gives the protein CSVGTSFNQPQHF. V is TRBV29-1 and J is TRBJ1-5; perhaps TRBD1 as D (5 bases). This CDR3 is built from 13 residues. From germline, CDR1 is SQVTM and CDR2 ANQGSEA. V gave up 6 bases and J gave up 3 bases, with 12 bases separating them.

The V call is TRBV9, the J call TRBJ1-1; D is undetermined. The CDR3 is 11 residues long. Trimming removed 4 bases at V and 7 bases at J, with 8 bases between. Germline CDR1 SGDLS, CDR2 YYNGEE. CDR3 region: CASSPQSEAFF. For the CDR3, the DNA is TGTGCCAGCAGCCCTCAGAGTGAAGCTTTCTTT.

This rearrangement joins TRBV19 to TRBJ2-6; D call uncertain. Trimming shortened V by 5 bases and J by 3 bases, and 5 bases separated the two germline ends. This CDR3 region has 13 residues. Looked up from germline, CDR1 is LNHDA and CDR2 is SQIVND (reference sequence). CDR3 residues: CASSPGGANVLTF. The CDR3 DNA follows: TGTGCCAGTAGTCCAGGTGGGGCCAACGTCCTGACTTTC.

This sequence joins TRBV6-6 and TRBJ1-5; 8 nucleotides line up with TRBD1. With 7 bases clipped from V and 1 base from J, the junction kept 3 bases outside the gene matches. Looked up from germline, CDR1 is MNHNY and CDR2 is SVGAGI (reference sequence). The length of the CDR3 is 14 residues. CDR3 residues: CASNRQGSNQPQHF. The CDR3 DNA is TGTGCCAGCAATCGACAGGGGAGCAATCAGCCCCAGCATTTT.

V and J are TRBV30 and TRBJ2-6; unclear D gene. This CDR3 is 14 amino acids long. Trimming stripped 0 bases from V and 1 base from J, with 4 bases between. CDR1 is GTSNPN and CDR2 is SVGIG in the germline V gene (reference sequence). As DNA, the CDR3 is TGTGCCTGGAGTGTGGGATCTGGGGCCAACGTCCTGACTTTC. Translated: CAWSVGSGANVLTF.

This chain joins TRBV5-1 and TRBJ2-4; TRBD1 matches at 7 bases. Unmatched junction bases numbered 4, after V lost 4 bases and J lost 0 bases. Germline V gene data show CDR1 as SGHRS and CDR2 as YFSETQ. This CDR3 region has 15 residues. The CDR3 nucleotides read TGCGCCAGCAGCCCGGGACAGTTAGCCAAAAACATTCAGTACTTC. It translates to CASSPGQLAKNIQYF.

This clone occurred once. The chain recombines TRBV19 with TRBJ1-1, with TRBD1 as a possible D gene (5 bases). Germline CDR1 reads LNHDA; CDR2 reads SQIVND (reference sequence). Trimming shortened V by 3 bases and J by 1 base, and 21 bases separated the two germline ends. This CDR3 is 18 amino acids long. CDR3 loop: CASSIRRVGGTKNTEAFF. The CDR3 DNA sequence: TGTGCCAGTAGTATCCGTCGAGTCGGGGGAACGAAGAACACTGAAGCTTTCTTT.